This TCR beta chain was captured by sequencing in a study of cytotoxic CD8 clonotypes in ibrutinib-treated CLL. Study at large: It was after a median roughly eleven months of treatment, range 6 to 36, that response samples were taken. Study-wide results and limits: Progressing patients had sampling times that differed from those of sustained-remission patients. Treatment left the uncommon public clonotypes either contracted or stable in frequency. Clonality increased at ibrutinib response and stayed stable in sustained remission. At progression, however, it fell back toward baseline.

Germline assignment: CDR1 SQVTM and CDR2 ANQGSEA. There are 12 residues in the CDR3. Trimming took 6 bases from V and 2 from J, leaving 10 bases between them. Libraries were prepared by immunoSEQ multiplex PCR; TCRdb keeps only in-frame clonotypes and omits some of them. Seen here are over 65,000 clones, approximately 70% observed once, and the top ten hold around 5.8%. Details on this clone: Its specificity is not known.

The gene calls are TRBV29-1 and TRBJ1-2; D is ambiguous. This clonotype was sampled from a human donor with chronic lymphocytic leukemia. The material was PBMCs, obtained after 12 months of ibrutinib treatment. For the CDR3, the DNA is TGCAGCGTGACCCGGGGAAACTATGGCTACACCTTC. Its protein is CSVTRGNYGYTF.